The next 28 T cell receptor beta chains were all read from a single sample in a study of T cells in Graves' hyperthyroidism and ophthalmopathy. The source material, RNA transcripts, was used to amplify TCR beta CDR3 regions. HTBI primers were employed in a first-round RT-PCR of the TCR CDR3. TCRdb recomputed calls from the multiplex PCR reads with MiXCR, one row per CDR3 protein. The sample lists 560,000 or so distinct CDR3 sequences, around 42% seen once, with about 8.2% in the top ten. The material sequenced was peripheral blood or thyroid tissue (not recorded which). These receptors were obtained from a woman under 30 with Graves' hyperthyroidism.

About this clonotype: Relative to the germline gene, one junction end is altered; a read error may explain this. J is TRBJ2-7 and V is TRBV12-3 or TRBV12-4; the match to TRBD1 covers 7 bases. This CDR3 has 14 amino acids. This CDR3 reads CATSHPGQHHEQYF. The CDR3 nucleotides are TGTGCCACCAGTCACCCGGGACAGCACCACGAGCAGTACTTC.

This clonotype was seen repeatedly, ten times or more. The V and J genes are TRBV2 and TRBJ2-5; D is unclear. Germline V lookup: CDR1 SNHLY, CDR2 FYNNEI. The CDR3 consists of 10 residues. Trimming took off 4 bases at V and 10 bases at J, with 7 bases between the two ends. The CDR3 nucleotides read TGTGCCAGCAGTGTAGAGGACCAGTACTTC. Encoded protein: CASSVEDQYF.

The chain employs TRBV24-1 and TRBJ2-2; TRBD2 matches at 8 bases. V lost 2 bases and J lost 6; bases outside the gene matches: 7. The CDR3 has 16 amino acids. Germline CDR1 KGHDR, CDR2 SFDVKD. The CDR3 DNA reads TGTGCCACCAGTGATTGGGGGGCGGGAGGCCCCGGGGAGCTGTTTTTT. It yields the protein CATSDWGAGGPGELFF.

The rearrangement links TRBV7-9 to TRBJ1-2; D ambiguous. CDR1 and CDR2 (germline): SEHNR, FQNEAQ (reference sequence). The CDR3 sequence is 14 residues long. V was cut by 11 bases and J by 4 bases, with 20 bases left in between. The CDR3 region is CAWRRDTVGYGYTF. The DNA for the CDR3 is TGTGCCTGGAGGAGAGACACCGTGGGCTATGGCTACACCTTC.

This chain connects TRBV6-5 to TRBJ2-7, with a tentative D call TRBD2 (5 bases). V was pared by 6 bases and J by 4 bases, with 16 bases between. CDR1 is MNHEY and CDR2 is SVGAGI in the germline V gene. The CDR3 extends over 14 amino acids. CDR3 DNA: TGTGCCAGCAGCCAACTAGTCGGCGGGTACGAGCAGTACTTC. Its translation: CASSQLVGGYEQYF.

This clonotype was detected only a few times. The chain links TRBV7-2 to TRBJ2-5, with D unclear. Near its end, the DNA agrees better with TRBJ2-1, so the J call may be wrong. The CDR3 extends over 13 amino acids. The germline gives CDR1 SGHTA, CDR2 FQGNSA. In DNA, the CDR3 is TGTGCCAGCAGCTTAGGCGTCCACAATGAGCAGTTCTTC. Its protein is CASSLGVHNEQFF.

V gene TRBV7-8 combines with J gene TRBJ1-1; no definite D call. Trimming took 3 bases from V and 1 from J, leaving 12 bases between them. Germline-derived CDR1 and CDR2 are SGHVS and FQNEAQ. CDR3 length: 15 residues. The CDR3 spells CASSLADGPNTEAFF. CDR3 DNA: TGTGCCAGCAGCTTGGCGGACGGACCGAACACTGAAGCTTTCTTT.

The J gene is TRBJ2-7, the V gene TRBV10-2; 9 nucleotides align to TRBD2. V lost 5 bases to trimming and J lost 3 bases; unmatched junction nucleotides: 11. This CDR3 is built from 16 residues. The germline V gene has CDR1 WSHSY and CDR2 SAAADI. The CDR3 bases are TGCGCCAGCAGTAATGTGTGGGTAGCGGGAGTCTACGAGCAGTACTTC. Translation gives CASSNVWVAGVYEQYF.

Notes on this clonotype: One end of the junction varies from germline; a read error may be responsible. The chain couples TRBV10-3 to TRBJ1-5; 9 nucleotides line up with TRBD1. Germline CDR1 is ENHRY and CDR2 is SYGVKD. The CDR3 contains 15 residues. CDR3: CAVSETTGGVQPKHF. CDR3 DNA sequence: TGTGCCGTCAGTGAGACCACAGGGGGCGTCCAGCCCAAGCATTTT.

The chain is built from TRBV7-2 and TRBJ2-7; a possible D gene is TRBD2 (6 bases). This CDR3 is built from 14 residues. V gave up 5 bases and J gave up 0 bases, with 11 bases separating them. Germline CDR1 SGHTA, CDR2 FQGNSA. CDR3 nucleotides: TGTGCCAGCAGCCGAGGCGGGAACTCCTACGAGCAGTACTTC. It encodes CASSRGGNSYEQYF.

A few counts support this clonotype. This chain uses TRBV7-6 with TRBJ2-7; D is undetermined. The V and J ends lost 3 bases and 7 bases respectively, with 13 bases between them. CDR1 and CDR2 from the germline V gene are SGHVS and FNYEAQ. The CDR3 contains 13 residues. The chain's CDR3 is CASSFIEAGEQYF. CDR3 nucleotide sequence: TGTGCCAGCAGCTTTATAGAGGCTGGAGAGCAGTACTTC.

This clonotype has a single count. The chain links TRBV19 to TRBJ1-2, with TRBD1 identical over 7 bases. In germline, CDR1 is LNHDA, CDR2 SQIVND (reference sequence). The CDR3 contains 14 residues. V lost 6 bases, J lost 4 bases, and 8 bases stayed unmatched. CDR3 region: CASSQRTGLYGYTF. As DNA, the CDR3 is TGTGCCAGTAGCCAGAGGACAGGTCTCTATGGCTACACCTTC.

This clonotype came up many times. The chain joins TRBV2 to TRBJ1-5; TRBD1 might be the D (5 bases). Germline-derived CDR1 and CDR2 are SNHLY and FYNNEI. The CDR3 contains 14 residues. The V end lost 2 bases, the J end lost 8 bases, and 13 bases lay between the germline ends. CDR3 DNA: TGTGCCAGCAGTGAACTCCCAGGGATGGAGCCCCAGCATTTT. This translates into CASSELPGMEPQHF.

A word on this clonotype: Germline and junction disagree at one end, which may indicate a read error. The V gene is TRBV7-3, the J gene TRBJ2-5; D unclear. This CDR3 is built from 13 residues. Per germline, CDR1 SGHTA and CDR2 FQGTGA. CDR3: CASSLMRQETQYF. The CDR3 nucleotides are TGTGCCAGCAGTTTAATGCGGCAAGAGACCCAGTACTTC.

This clonotype was observed a handful of times. The chain links TRBV20-1 to TRBJ1-4; 9 nucleotides match TRBD1. This CDR3 is built from 14 residues. V gave up 5 bases and J gave up 8 bases; unmatched junction bases: 9. The germline gives CDR1 DFQATT, CDR2 SNEGSKA (reference sequence). CDR3 amino acids: CSAATGGEEEKLFF. The DNA for the CDR3 is TGCAGTGCTGCTACAGGGGGCGAGGAAGAAAAACTGTTTTTT.

This clonotype was counted a few times. The chain carries TRBV10-3 and TRBJ2-7, with 12 bases aligning to TRBD2. The J segment lost 2 bases and the V segment lost 10 bases, leaving 9 bases of the junction unmatched. The CDR3 loop spans 15 amino acids. Germline V gene lookup returns CDR1 ENHRY and CDR2 SYGVKD. The chain's CDR3 is CASNPSGRAAYEQYF. The CDR3 DNA reads TGTGCCAGCAACCCTAGCGGGAGGGCCGCCTACGAGCAGTACTTC.

This clonotype was counted at least ten times. The chain carries TRBV29-1 and TRBJ2-2; D gene uncertain. The CDR3 is made up of 13 amino acids. V was pared by 2 bases and J by 1 base, with 5 bases between. CDR1 and CDR2 (germline): SQVTM, ANQGSEA. For the CDR3, the DNA is TGCAGCGTTGAACCCGAGAACACCGGGGAGCTGTTTTTT. This codes for CSVEPENTGELFF.

V gene TRBV2 combines with J gene TRBJ1-4; D is undetermined. CDR1 is SNHLY, CDR2 FYNNEI, per germline. CDR3 size: 13 residues. V lost 7 bases and J lost 10, with 16 bases in between. CDR3 sequence reads: CASKVRSTGKLFF. In DNA form, the CDR3 reads TGTGCCAGCAAGGTTAGATCGACTGGAAAACTGTTTTTT.

In its sample, this clonotype was seen many times. The chain carries TRBV25-1 and TRBJ2-5, with D possibly being TRBD2 (6 bases). The V gene's germline CDR1 is MGHDK and CDR2 SYGVNS. The V gene lost 2 bases and the J gene lost 4 bases, with 17 bases spanning the gap. The CDR3 is made up of 16 amino acids. The CDR3 DNA reads TGTGCCAGCAGTGAACCCAGGGCGGGGAGGCCAGAGACCCAGTACTTC. Translated, it gives CASSEPRAGRPETQYF.

In nucleotides, the CDR3 is TGTGCCAGCAGTGAATCCCCGGGACTAGCGGGAGGCAGATCCTACAATGAGCAGTTCTTC. Translated, it gives CASSESPGLAGGRSYNEQFF. The gene calls are TRBV25-1 and TRBJ2-1; the match to TRBD2 covers 15 bases. The CDR3 has 20 amino acids. V was pared by 1 base and J by 1 base, with 8 bases of the junction left unmatched. The germline CDR1 and CDR2 sequences are MGHDK and SYGVNS.

V is TRBV14 and J is TRBJ2-5, with a possible D match to TRBD1 (6 bases). The germline V and J ends were trimmed by 10 bases and 11 bases, with 20 bases remaining between them. This CDR3 is built from 12 residues. Germline-derived CDR1 and CDR2 are SGHDN and FVKESK. CDR3 sequence: CATSTLQGRQYF. CDR3 bases: TGTGCCACATCAACCTTACAGGGAAGACAGTACTTC.

This chain uses TRBV2 with TRBJ1-6, with no clear D. Deletions cut 4 bases from V and 10 bases from J, with 8 bases between. Germline values: CDR1 SNHLY, CDR2 FYNNEI. This CDR3 contains 12 residues. The CDR3 reads CASSAGGSPLHF. In DNA form, the CDR3 reads TGTGCCAGCAGTGCAGGTGGATCACCCCTCCACTTT.

This clonotype was picked up a small number of times. At one of its ends the junction is not consistent with the germline gene, which may arise from a read error. The V and J genes are TRBV5-1 and TRBJ1-1, with 7 bases fitting TRBD1. Per germline, CDR1 SGHRS and CDR2 YFSETQ. This CDR3 comprises 14 residues. The CDR3 reads CASSLEGGGTEAFF. CDR3 bases: TGTGCCAGCAGTTTAGAAGGGGGCGGAACTGAAGCTTTCTTT.

This clonotype was seen only once. V is TRBV7-2 and J is TRBJ2-7; 10 bases match TRBD2. The CDR3 is 21 residues long. CDR1 and CDR2 (germline): SGHTA, FQGNSA. Trimming at V came to 9 bases and at J to 0 bases, leaving 26 bases not matched to a gene. The CDR3 DNA follows: TGTGCCAGTAGTATCCAAGTCGTGGAACCTAGCGGGGGCAAGAGCTCCTACGAGCAGTACTTC. Amino acids: CASSIQVVEPSGGKSSYEQYF.

This clonotype was observed many times. The chain carries TRBV6-5 and TRBJ2-5, with D perhaps matching TRBD1 or TRBD2 (6 bases each). CDR3 length: 13 amino acids. Germline values: CDR1 MNHEY, CDR2 SVGAGI. V lost 4 bases and J lost 5, with 11 bases in between. The CDR3 bases are TGTGCCAGCAGTTCACGGGGGCAGGAGACCCAGTACTTC. Residues: CASSSRGQETQYF.

The chain employs TRBV10-3 and TRBJ2-7; TRBD1 is a possible D gene (5 bases). Trimming took off 10 bases at V and 2 bases at J, with 15 bases between the two ends. In germline, CDR1 is ENHRY, CDR2 SYGVKD. The CDR3 has 13 amino acids. In DNA, the CDR3 is TGTGCCACAAAGGGGTTAGGGGCCTACGAGCAGTACTTC. Protein product: CATKGLGAYEQYF.

This clonotype occurred a few times. An end of the junction differs from the germline gene, which may be a read error. The CDR3 spells CASSYSGVSYEQYF. CDR3 DNA: TGTGCCAGCAGTTACTCAGGGGTCTCCTACGAGCAGTACTTC. The V gene is TRBV10-3, the J gene TRBJ2-7; tentatively, D is TRBD1 (6 bases). This CDR3 is 14 amino acids long. CDR1 and CDR2 from the germline V gene are ENHRY and SYGVKD.

The chain is built from TRBV19 and TRBJ2-7, with no clear D. The CDR3 covers 12 residues. V was pared by 5 bases and J by 4 bases, with 9 bases between. The germline gives CDR1 LNHDA, CDR2 SQIVND (reference sequence). Here the CDR3 DNA reads TGTGCCAGTAGTGGAGCCGCTTACGAGCAGTACTTC. The encoded protein is CASSGAAYEQYF.